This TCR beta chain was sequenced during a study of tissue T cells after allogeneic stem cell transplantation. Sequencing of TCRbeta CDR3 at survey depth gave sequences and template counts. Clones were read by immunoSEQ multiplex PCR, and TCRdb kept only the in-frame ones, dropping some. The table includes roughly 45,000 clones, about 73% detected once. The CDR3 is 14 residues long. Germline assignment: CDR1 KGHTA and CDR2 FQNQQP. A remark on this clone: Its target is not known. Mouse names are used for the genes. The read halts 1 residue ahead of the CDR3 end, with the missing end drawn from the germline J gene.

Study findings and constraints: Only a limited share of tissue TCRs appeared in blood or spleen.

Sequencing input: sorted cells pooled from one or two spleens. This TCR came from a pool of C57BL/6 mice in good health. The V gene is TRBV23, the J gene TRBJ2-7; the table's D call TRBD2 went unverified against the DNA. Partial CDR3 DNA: TGCTCCAGCAGTCAATCTACTGGGTTCTATGAACAGTAC. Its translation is CSSSQSTGFYEQY. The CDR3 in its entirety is CSSSQSTGFYEQYF.